This T cell receptor (beta chain) stems from a study of identical twins. General study findings and limits: Alpha sequences out of frame and shared by twins had excess low generation probability. The presence of invariant MAIT and iNKT cells could partly confound analyses of zero-insertion sequences.

As for this clonotype: The antigen is not known.

Germline V gene data show CDR1 as DFQATT and CDR2 as SNEGSKA (reference sequence). This CDR3 is built from 15 residues. Trimming took off 1 base at V and 0 bases at J, with 13 bases between the two ends. Addition of a universal primer site occurred through template switching, and cDNA carried unique molecular identifiers. TCRdb re-called the 5' RACE reads through MiXCR, storing one row per CDR3 protein. The profile covers approximately 600,000 distinct CDR3 sequences, with 9.6% appearing a single time and roughly 3% taken by the ten largest. The same specimen was also included in a second study, on yellow fever vaccine responses in identical twins.

This chain joins TRBV20-1 and TRBJ2-7; tentative D call: TRBD1 (6 bases). Sequenced input: PBMCs. The clonotype was recovered from a woman aged 18-29 years in good health. The DNA of the CDR3 is TGCAGTGCTAGAGTCCCTGACAGGAGCTCCTACGAGCAGTACTTC. Protein sequence: CSARVPDRSSYEQYF.